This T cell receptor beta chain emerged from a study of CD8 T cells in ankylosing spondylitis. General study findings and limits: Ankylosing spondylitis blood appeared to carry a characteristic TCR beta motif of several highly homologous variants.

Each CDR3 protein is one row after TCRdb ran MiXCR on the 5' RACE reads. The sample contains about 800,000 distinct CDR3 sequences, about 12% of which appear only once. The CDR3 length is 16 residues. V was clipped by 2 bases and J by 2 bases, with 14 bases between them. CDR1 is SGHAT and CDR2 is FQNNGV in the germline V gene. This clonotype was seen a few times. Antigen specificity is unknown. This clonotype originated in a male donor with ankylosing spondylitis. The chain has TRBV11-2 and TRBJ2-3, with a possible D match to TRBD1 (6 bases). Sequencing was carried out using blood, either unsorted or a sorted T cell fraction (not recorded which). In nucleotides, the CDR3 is TGTGCCAGCAGCTTAAGAAGGCAGGGGCTCACAGATACGCAGTATTTT. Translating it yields CASSLRRQGLTDTQYF.